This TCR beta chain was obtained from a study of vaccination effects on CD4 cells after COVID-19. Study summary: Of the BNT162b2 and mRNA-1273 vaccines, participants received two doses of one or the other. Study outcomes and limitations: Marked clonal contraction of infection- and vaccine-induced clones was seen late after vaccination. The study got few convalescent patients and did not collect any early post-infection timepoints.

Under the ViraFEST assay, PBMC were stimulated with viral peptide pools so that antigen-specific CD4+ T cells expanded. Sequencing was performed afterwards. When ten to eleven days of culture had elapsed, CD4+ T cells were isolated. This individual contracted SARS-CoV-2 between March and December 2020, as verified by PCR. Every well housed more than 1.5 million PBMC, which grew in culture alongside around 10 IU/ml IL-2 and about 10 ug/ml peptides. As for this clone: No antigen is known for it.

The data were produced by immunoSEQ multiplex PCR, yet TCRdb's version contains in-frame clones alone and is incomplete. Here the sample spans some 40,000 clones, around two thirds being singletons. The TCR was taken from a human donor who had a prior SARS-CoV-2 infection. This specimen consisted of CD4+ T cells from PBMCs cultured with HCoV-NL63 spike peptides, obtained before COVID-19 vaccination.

CDR3 in amino acids: CASSVDSSSYNSPLHF. The DNA for the CDR3 is TGTGCCAGCAGTGTCGACAGCTCCTCCTATAATTCACCCCTCCACTTT. The V call is TRBV2, the J call TRBJ1-6; D is perhaps TRBD1 (5 bases). The germline V gene encodes CDR1 SNHLY and CDR2 FYNNEI. CDR3 size: 16 residues. Trimming took 4 bases from V and 0 from J, leaving 10 bases between them. Filled out from reference TRBV2 and TRBJ1-6, the complete variable domain reads EPEVTQTPSHQVTQMGQEVILRCVPISNHLYFYWYRQILGQKVEFLVSFYNNEISEKSEIFDDQFSVERPDGSNFTLKIRSTKLEDSAMYFCASSVDSSSYNSPLHFGNGTRLTVT.